This T cell receptor beta chain was obtained from a study of shared clonotypes between healthy human individuals. In the study overall: Per donor, three plates held CD4 naive cells, three held CD4 memory, two held CD8 naive and one held CD8 memory.

General observations from the study: There were few donors, and this limited the genetic and exposure-history diversity represented. What rarefaction showed was incomplete sorted-subset sequencing despite large depth.

A few counts support this clone. Its antigen is undetermined. Deep-level assay runs were performed. Measured with immunoSEQ multiplex PCR; TCRdb has only the in-frame clones, and not every one. The sample yields under 1,100,000 clones, around 82% seen once. The CDR3 extends over 16 amino acids. V was clipped by 1 base and J by 1 base; unmatched bases: 4. Germline CDR1 reads SGHRS; CDR2 reads YFSETQ. J is TRBJ2-2 and V is TRBV5-1; 7 nucleotides line up with TRBD2. Sequenced: memory CD4+ T cells from PBMCs. Noted subset: CD45RA-negative fraction. The clonotype originates from a man between 18 and 29 years old in good health. Some clones in this sample may be carry-over from other donors' samples. CDR3 DNA: TGCGCCAGCAGCTTGAATCCTAGCGGGAACACCGGGGAGCTGTTTTTT. Residues: CASSLNPSGNTGELFF.